The following is a T cell receptor beta chain sequence with its context. Its antigen remains unidentified. The V and J ends lost 3 bases and 5 bases respectively, with 8 bases between them. The CDR3 contains 12 residues. The germline V gene has CDR1 SEHNR and CDR2 FQNEAQ (reference sequence). The source of the sample is a study of response to subunit inactivated influenza vaccine. The study's findings and limits: T cells newly recruited by each seasonal influenza vaccination are few, the authors suggested.

TCRdb re-called the RT-PCR reads through MiXCR, storing one row per CDR3 protein. The table has about 700,000 distinct CDR3 sequences, about 15% seen once. The V call is TRBV7-9, the J call TRBJ2-7; tentative D call: TRBD1 (6 bases). Material: PBMCs from blood, obtained 14 to 15 days before vaccination. The receptor's source is a man aged 45-65 years who received an inactivated influenza vaccine. For the CDR3, the DNA is TGTGCCAGCAGCTTGGGGGCGGACGAGCAGTACTTC. Amino acid sequence: CASSLGADEQYF.